These 23 T cell receptor beta chains originate from one sample sequenced in a study of blood T cell repertoires in COVID-19. TCRdb's copy holds only in-frame clones and misses some; the assay was immunoSEQ multiplex PCR. The sample has about 230,000 clones; 80% to 85% are singletons. Sequencing used peripheral blood. The origin of the receptors is a man between 40 and 49 years old with acute or convalescent COVID-19.

The V call is TRBV2, the J call TRBJ1-1; weak D call: TRBD1 (6 bases). CDR3 length: 16 amino acids. Trimming took off 0 bases at V and 6 bases at J, with 17 bases between the two ends. CDR1 SNHLY and CDR2 FYNNEI come from the germline V gene. DNA of the CDR3: TGTGCCAGCAGTGAAGCCCCTATATACACAGGGCCTGAAGCTTTCTTT. Its protein is CASSEAPIYTGPEAFF.

The gene calls are TRBV5-5 and TRBJ2-7; 7 bases align to TRBD1. This CDR3 region has 14 residues. Germline V gives CDR1 SGHKS, CDR2 YYEKEE (reference sequence). The V gene end was trimmed by 0 bases and the J gene end by 3 bases; junction bases not matched to a gene: 3. CDR3 protein: CASSLEGGSYEQYF. CDR3 bases: TGTGCCAGCAGCTTGGAAGGGGGCAGCTACGAGCAGTACTTC. Based on the CDR3 plus reference TRBV5-5 and TRBJ2-7, the full variable domain is DAGVTQSPTHLIKTRGQQVTLRCSPISGHKSVSWYQQVLGQGPQFIFQYYEKEERGRGNFPDRFSARQFPNYSSELNVNALLLGDSALYLCASSLEGGSYEQYFGPGTRLTVT.

CDR3 loop: CASSTGQGLYGYTF. CDR3 bases: TGTGCCAGCAGCACTGGACAGGGCCTCTATGGCTACACCTTC. The rearrangement uses TRBV2 and TRBJ1-2; the match to TRBD1 covers 8 bases. Looked up from germline, CDR1 is SNHLY and CDR2 is FYNNEI. The CDR3 spans 14 residues. V lost 6 bases and J lost 4; bases outside the gene matches: 7.

This clone was counted a single time. This chain uses TRBV12-3 or TRBV12-4 with TRBJ2-3; D is possibly TRBD2 (5 bases). The ends were cut back, 6 bases at V and 10 bases at J, with 14 bases in the middle. The CDR3 has 12 amino acids. The CDR3 coding sequence is TGTGCCAGCAGCCTCGGCCGAGGGCCGCAGTATTTT. As protein: CASSLGRGPQYF.

This chain links TRBV7-2 with TRBJ2-1; D is perhaps TRBD2 (6 bases). This CDR3 spans 15 amino acids. From germline, CDR1 is SGHTA and CDR2 FQGNSA. Trimming removed 6 bases at V and 6 bases at J, with 18 bases between. The CDR3 reads CASSSNGGTSNEQFF. In DNA, the CDR3 is TGTGCCAGCAGTTCAAACGGCGGGACGTCCAATGAGCAGTTCTTC.

The chain uses TRBV7-9 and TRBJ1-2; possibly TRBD1 for D (5 bases). Germline assignment: CDR1 SEHNR and CDR2 FQNEAQ (reference sequence). The length of the CDR3 is 17 residues. V was clipped by 3 bases and J by 5 bases, with 22 bases between them. The CDR3 loop reads CASSFVPPIDRYYGYTF. As DNA, the CDR3 is TGTGCCAGCAGCTTTGTACCTCCCATCGACAGATATTATGGCTACACCTTC.

V is TRBV28 and J is TRBJ2-5, with 11 bases identical to TRBD1. The CDR3 contains 15 residues. J lost 5 bases, V lost 5 bases, and 7 bases had no gene match. CDR1 and CDR2 (germline): MDHEN, SYDVKM. The CDR3 DNA is TGTGCCAGCAGTCGAGGGACAGGGGGTGTGGAGACCCAGTACTTC. Protein product: CASSRGTGGVETQYF.

V gene TRBV7-2 combines with J gene TRBJ2-1, with 11 bases fitting TRBD2. The germline CDR1 and CDR2 sequences are SGHTA and FQGNSA. Trimming cost V 5 bases and J 8 bases; bases outside gene matches: 8. The CDR3 totals 15 residues. For the CDR3, the DNA is TGTGCCAGCAGCGCCGGGACTAGCGGTGAGGATGAGCAGTTCTTC. This encodes CASSAGTSGEDEQFF.

The rearrangement links TRBV3-1 (or the pseudogene TRBV3-2) to TRBJ1-2; 11 positions match TRBD1. After removal of 6 bases from V and 7 bases from J, the junction contained 7 bases not matched to a gene. Germline CDR1 is LGHDT and CDR2 is YNNKEL (reference sequence). CDR3 size: 14 residues. CDR3 bases: TGTGCCAGCAGTCTTCCGGGACAGGGGGTTGGCTACACCTTC. It yields the protein CASSLPGQGVGYTF.

The chain uses TRBV12-3 or TRBV12-4 and TRBJ2-7; D call uncertain. This CDR3 contains 13 residues. Trimming took 4 bases from V and 4 from J, leaving 11 bases between them. The CDR3 sequence is CASSSNRLYEQYF. In DNA, the CDR3 is TGTGCCAGCAGTTCCAACAGATTATACGAGCAGTACTTC.

The rearrangement links TRBV27 to TRBJ2-2; 9 bases agree with TRBD1. This CDR3 is 15 amino acids long. Germline V gene lookup returns CDR1 MNHEY and CDR2 SMNVEV (reference sequence). J lost 7 bases, V lost 6 bases, and 9 bases had no gene match. The CDR3 loop is CASRRDRAVVGELFF. DNA of the CDR3: TGTGCCAGCAGGCGGGACAGGGCGGTCGTCGGGGAGCTGTTTTTT.

A few counts support this clone. V usage is TRBV5-1 and J usage is TRBJ2-1; 8 bases agree with TRBD2. After removal of 7 bases from V and 0 bases from J, the junction contained 6 bases not matched to a gene. CDR1 is SGHRS and CDR2 is YFSETQ in the germline V gene. This CDR3 comprises 15 residues. The DNA for the CDR3 is TGCGCCAGCGGGGGGAGCGGGAGCTCCTACAATGAGCAGTTCTTC. Protein sequence: CASGGSGSSYNEQFF.

The chain recombines TRBV6-5 with TRBJ2-7; D is perhaps TRBD1 (5 bases). Between the trimmed V and J ends, which lost 8 bases and 2 bases, there was a span of 19 bases. The CDR3 has 15 residues. CDR1 MNHEY and CDR2 SVGAGI come from the germline V gene. CDR3 residues: CASALSGQGTYEQYF. DNA for the CDR3: TGTGCCAGCGCCCTTAGTGGGCAGGGCACCTACGAGCAGTACTTC.

The chain combines TRBV9 with TRBJ2-2, with D perhaps TRBD2 (5 bases). CDR3 length equals 15 residues. Per germline, CDR1 SGDLS and CDR2 YYNGEE. Trimming took off 4 bases at V and 4 bases at J, with 14 bases between the two ends. The CDR3 protein is CASSPNRAGTGELFF. CDR3 DNA: TGTGCCAGCAGCCCCAATCGGGCGGGCACCGGGGAGCTGTTTTTT.

The chain uses TRBV14 and TRBJ2-1; a weak D match, TRBD1 (6 bases). The CDR3 covers 17 residues. CDR1 and CDR2 from the germline V gene are SGHDN and FVKESK. V lost 2 bases and J 0 bases, leaving 14 bases between the germline ends. CDR3: CASSQILGTFSYNEQFF. The CDR3 DNA reads TGTGCCAGCAGCCAAATTTTAGGGACATTCTCCTACAATGAGCAGTTCTTC. Filled out from reference TRBV14 and TRBJ2-1, the complete variable domain reads EAGVTQFPSHSVIEKGQTVTLRCDPISGHDNLYWYRRVMGKEIKFLLHFVKESKQDESGMPNNRFLAERTGGTYSTLKVQPAELEDSGVYFCASSQILGTFSYNEQFFGPGTRLTVL.

This chain links TRBV7-2 with TRBJ2-1; D not resolved. The CDR3 totals 12 residues. Trimming took off 5 bases at V and 13 bases at J, with 15 bases between the two ends. Looked up from germline, CDR1 is SGHTA and CDR2 is FQGNSA. The CDR3: CASSRDTYFQFF. The CDR3 DNA is TGTGCCAGCAGCCGAGACACCTATTTTCAGTTCTTC.

In this sample, this clone turned up a few times. V and J are TRBV2 and TRBJ2-1; D remains ambiguous. The CDR3 runs 16 residues. Trimming pared 2 bases from V and 3 bases from J, leaving 14 bases between. CDR1 SNHLY and CDR2 FYNNEI come from the germline V gene. CDR3 nucleotides: TGTGCCAGCAGTGAACATGGGCGAAACAACTACAATGAGCAGTTCTTC. Amino acids: CASSEHGRNNYNEQFF.

This chain joins TRBV3-1 (or the pseudogene TRBV3-2) and TRBJ1-3; no reliable D call. The CDR3 covers 15 residues. Germline V gene lookup returns CDR1 LGHDT and CDR2 YNNKEL (reference sequence). V was clipped by 1 base and J by 0 bases, with 7 bases between them. The CDR3 DNA is TGTGCCAGCAGCCAAGGGCGGAGCTCTGGAAACACCATATATTTT. This gives the protein CASSQGRSSGNTIYF.

V gene TRBV27 combines with J gene TRBJ1-2, with D possibly being TRBD1 (5 bases). CDR3 size: 14 residues. CDR1 and CDR2 from the germline V gene are MNHEY and SMNVEV (reference sequence). Trimming took off 5 bases at V and 0 bases at J, with 10 bases between the two ends. The CDR3 bases are TGTGCCAGCAGTCGACGACAGACTAACTATGGCTACACCTTC. It codes for CASSRRQTNYGYTF.

The chain carries TRBV5-1 and TRBJ2-3; the match to TRBD2 covers 7 bases. Germline trimming cut 4 bases from V and 2 bases from J; bases unmatched to any gene: 10. The V gene's germline CDR1 is SGHRS and CDR2 YFSETQ. The CDR3 contains 16 residues. The CDR3 loop is CASSMFGLEATDTQYF. CDR3 coding DNA: TGCGCCAGCAGCATGTTCGGACTAGAGGCCACAGATACGCAGTATTTT.

In DNA form, the CDR3 reads TGCGCCAGCAGCCAAAGGCCGGGTAGCGGGGATGTTTTTTACTACAATGAGCAGTTCTTC. As protein: CASSQRPGSGDVFYYNEQFF. The chain has TRBV4-1 and TRBJ2-1, with 8 bases lining up with TRBD2. V lost 2 bases to trimming and J lost 3 bases; unmatched junction nucleotides: 18. This CDR3 is built from 20 residues. Germline CDR1 and CDR2: MGHRA and YSYEKL.

The rearrangement joins TRBV6-5 to TRBJ2-6; D gene ambiguous. Germline V CDR1 and CDR2: MNHEY, SVGAGI. This CDR3 spans 12 amino acids. V lost 10 bases, J lost 0 bases, and 4 bases lay in between. The CDR3: CATTSGANVLTF. CDR3 nucleotide sequence: TGTGCCACTACCTCTGGGGCCAACGTCCTGACTTTC.

This clone was counted between two and nine times. The CDR3 DNA follows: TGTGCCAGCCGGGAGGGGCCTAGTCAAGGGGAGCAGTTCTTC. Translating gives CASREGPSQGEQFF. The rearrangement joins TRBV5-4 to TRBJ2-1; 8 nucleotides align to TRBD2. Germline V gene sequence: CDR1 SGHNT, CDR2 YYREEE (reference sequence). The CDR3 covers 14 residues. With V trimmed by 7 bases and J by 10 bases, 13 bases remained unmatched. The full variable domain, in which reference TRBV5-4 and TRBJ2-1 provide the parts outside the CDR3, is ETGVTQSPTHLIKTRGQQVTLRCSSQSGHNTVSWYQQALGQGPQFIFQYYREEENGRGNFPPRFSGLQFPNYSSELNVNALELDDSALYLCASREGPSQGEQFFGPGTRLTVL.